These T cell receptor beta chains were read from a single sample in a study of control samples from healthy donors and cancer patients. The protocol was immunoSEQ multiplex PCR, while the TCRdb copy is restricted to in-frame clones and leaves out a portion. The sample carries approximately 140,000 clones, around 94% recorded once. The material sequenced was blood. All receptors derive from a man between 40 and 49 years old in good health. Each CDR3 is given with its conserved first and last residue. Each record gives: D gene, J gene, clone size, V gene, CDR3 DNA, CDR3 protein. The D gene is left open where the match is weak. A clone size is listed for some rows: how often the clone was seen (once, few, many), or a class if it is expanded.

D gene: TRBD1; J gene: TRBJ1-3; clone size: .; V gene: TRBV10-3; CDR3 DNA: TGTGCCATCAGCAAGACCGGGACAGGGGTGGACACCATATATTTT; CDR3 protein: CAISKTGTGVDTIYF
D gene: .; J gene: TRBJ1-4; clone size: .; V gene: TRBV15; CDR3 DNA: TGTGCCACCAGCAGAGATGGTAATGAAAAACTGTTTTTT; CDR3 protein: CATSRDGNEKLFF
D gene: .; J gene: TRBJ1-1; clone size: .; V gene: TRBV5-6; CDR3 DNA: TGTGCCAGCAGCTTCCCGGACAGTTGGAGCACTGAAGCTTTCTTT; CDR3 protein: CASSFPDSWSTEAFF
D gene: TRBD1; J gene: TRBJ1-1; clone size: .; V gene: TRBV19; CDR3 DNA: TGTGCCAGTACGGACAGGGGGACTAACACTGAAGCTTTCTTT; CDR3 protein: CASTDRGTNTEAFF
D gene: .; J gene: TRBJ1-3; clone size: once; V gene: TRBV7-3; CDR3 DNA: TGTGCCAGCAGCTTACAGGGTTTATCTGGAAACACCATATATTTT; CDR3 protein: CASSLQGLSGNTIYF
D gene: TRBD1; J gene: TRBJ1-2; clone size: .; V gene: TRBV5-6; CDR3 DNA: TGTGCCAGCAGCCAGCTCCGGGGACAGTACAACTATGGCTACACCTTC; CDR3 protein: CASSQLRGQYNYGYTF
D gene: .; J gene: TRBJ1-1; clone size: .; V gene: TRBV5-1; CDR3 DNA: TGCGCCAGCAGCCCCCAGTCCAATGGGGGAACTGAAGCTTTCTTT; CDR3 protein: CASSPQSNGGTEAFF
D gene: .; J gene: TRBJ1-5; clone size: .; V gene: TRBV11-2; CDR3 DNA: TGTGCCAGCAGCGGGGACGGTAATCAGCCCCAGCATTTT; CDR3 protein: CASSGDGNQPQHF
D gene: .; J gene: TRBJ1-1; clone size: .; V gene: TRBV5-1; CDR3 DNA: TGCGCCAGCAGCTTGCCAGGGAACACTGAAGCTTTCTTT; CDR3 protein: CASSLPGNTEAFF
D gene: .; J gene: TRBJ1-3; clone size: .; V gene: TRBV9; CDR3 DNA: TGTGCCAGCAGCGTGGCGGGTGCTGGAAACACCATATATTTT; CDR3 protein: CASSVAGAGNTIYF
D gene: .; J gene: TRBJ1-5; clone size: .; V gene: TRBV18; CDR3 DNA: TGTGCCAGCTCACCCCACAGGGATTCTCAGCCCCAGCATTTT; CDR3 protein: CASSPHRDSQPQHF
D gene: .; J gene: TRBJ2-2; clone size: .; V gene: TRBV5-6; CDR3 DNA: TGTGCCAGCAGCCCTCACTTGAACACCGGGGAGCTGTTTTTT; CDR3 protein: CASSPHLNTGELFF
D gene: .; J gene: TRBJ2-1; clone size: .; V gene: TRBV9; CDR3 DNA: TGTGCCAGCAGCGTAGCTGCGTGGGACGTAGAGCAGTTCTTC; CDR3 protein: CASSVAAWDVEQFF
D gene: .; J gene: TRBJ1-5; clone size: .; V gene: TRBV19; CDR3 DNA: TGTGCCAGTAGTACGACCGCAGGGGTTGGGAATCAGCCCCAGCATTTT; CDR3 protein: CASSTTAGVGNQPQHF
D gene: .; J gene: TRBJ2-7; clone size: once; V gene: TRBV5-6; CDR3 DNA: TGTGCCAGCAGCTTGGTCGTCAGCTCCTACGAGCAGTACTTC; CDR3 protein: CASSLVVSSYEQYF
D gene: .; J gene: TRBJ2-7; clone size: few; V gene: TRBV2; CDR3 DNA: TGTGCCGGTTCATGGGGGTCGGACGAGCAGTACTTC; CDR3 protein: CAGSWGSDEQYF
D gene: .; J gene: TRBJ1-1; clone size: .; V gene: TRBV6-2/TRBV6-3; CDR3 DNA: TGTGCCAGCAGTAGTGCCCGTCCGACAGAGAATATGAACACTGAAGCTTTCTTT; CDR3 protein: CASSSARPTENMNTEAFF
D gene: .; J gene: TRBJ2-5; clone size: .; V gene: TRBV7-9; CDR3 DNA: TGTGCCAGCAGCTTAGGGGCACAAGAGACCCAGTACTTC; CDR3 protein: CASSLGAQETQYF
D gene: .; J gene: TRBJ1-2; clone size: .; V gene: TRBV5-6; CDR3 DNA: TGTGCCAGCAGCTTGTTCGCTGGCTACACCTTC; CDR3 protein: CASSLFAGYTF
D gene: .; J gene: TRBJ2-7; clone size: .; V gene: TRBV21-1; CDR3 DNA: TGTGCCAGCAGCAAAGACGGACAGGGGGCCGGCGAGCAGTACTTC; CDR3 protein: CASSKDGQGAGEQYF
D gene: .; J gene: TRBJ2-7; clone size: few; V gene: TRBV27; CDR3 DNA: TGTGCCAGCAGTTTATTGGCGACAGGCTCCACCTACGAGCAGTACTTC; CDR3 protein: CASSLLATGSTYEQYF
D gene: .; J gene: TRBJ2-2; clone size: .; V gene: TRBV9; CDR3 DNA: TGTGCCAGCAGCGTATGGGGGGACGACACCGGGGAGCTGTTTTTT; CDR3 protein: CASSVWGDDTGELFF
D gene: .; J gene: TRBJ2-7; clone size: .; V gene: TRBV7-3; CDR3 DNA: TGTGCCAGCAGCTTATCATCCCGACAGGCGAGCTCCTACGAGCAGTACTTC; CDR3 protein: CASSLSSRQASSYEQYF
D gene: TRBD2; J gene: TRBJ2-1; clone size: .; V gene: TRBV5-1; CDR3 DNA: TGCGCCAGCAGCTTAGGTCTAGCGGGGGGGCCTGGTGAGCAGTTCTTC; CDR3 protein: CASSLGLAGGPGEQFF
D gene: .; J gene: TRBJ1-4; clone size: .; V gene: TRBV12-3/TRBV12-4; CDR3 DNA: TGTGCCAGCAATGGCCTCCCCGGTTCGGAACTGTTTTTT; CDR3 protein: CASNGLPGSELFF
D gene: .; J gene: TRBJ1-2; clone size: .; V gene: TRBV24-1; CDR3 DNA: TGTGCCACCAGTGATAGTACAGCAGGGCGCTATGGCTACACCTTC; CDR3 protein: CATSDSTAGRYGYTF
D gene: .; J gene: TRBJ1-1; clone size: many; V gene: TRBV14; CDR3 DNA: TGTGCCAGCAGCCCTAAAGGCGCTGAAGCTTTCTTT; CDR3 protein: CASSPKGAEAFF
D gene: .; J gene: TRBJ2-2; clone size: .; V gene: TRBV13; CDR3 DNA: TGTGCCAGCAGCCTCTCCGAGACCGGGGAGCTGTTTTTT; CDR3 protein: CASSLSETGELFF
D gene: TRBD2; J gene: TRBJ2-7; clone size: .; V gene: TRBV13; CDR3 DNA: TGTGCCAGCAGCTCGGTTTCTCTAGCGGGAGGAAGGGTATCCGAGCAGTACTTC; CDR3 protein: CASSSVSLAGGRVSEQYF
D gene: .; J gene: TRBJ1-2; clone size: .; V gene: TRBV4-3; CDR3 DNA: TGCGCCAGCAGCCAAGATGGGCAACAGGGTAGTGACTATGGCTACACCTTC; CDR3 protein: CASSQDGQQGSDYGYTF
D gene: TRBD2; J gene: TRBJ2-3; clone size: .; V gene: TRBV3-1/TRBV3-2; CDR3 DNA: TGTGCCAGCAGCCAATGGAAATTAGCGGGAGGGTTTAAGGGCACAGATACGCAGTATTTT; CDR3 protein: CASSQWKLAGGFKGTDTQYF
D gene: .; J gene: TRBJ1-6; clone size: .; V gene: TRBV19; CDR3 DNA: TGTGCCAGTAGTATAAGGGCGGCGCTCGCGGGGGCAGGTCCTGGCCGTTCACCCCTCCACTTT; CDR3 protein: CASSIRAALAGAGPGRSPLHF
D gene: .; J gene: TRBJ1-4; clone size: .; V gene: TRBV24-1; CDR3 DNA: TGTGCCACCAGTGCACCTAGACCCGGGGGAGGAGAAAAACTGTTTTTT; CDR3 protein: CATSAPRPGGGEKLFF
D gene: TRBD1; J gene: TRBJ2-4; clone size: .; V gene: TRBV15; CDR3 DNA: TGTGCCACCAGCAGCGGACAGGGGGCCAAAAACATTCAGTACTTC; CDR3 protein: CATSSGQGAKNIQYF
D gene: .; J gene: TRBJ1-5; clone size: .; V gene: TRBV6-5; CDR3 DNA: TGTGCCAGCAGCCCCGGACAGACCAATCAGCCCCAGCATTTT; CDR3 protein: CASSPGQTNQPQHF
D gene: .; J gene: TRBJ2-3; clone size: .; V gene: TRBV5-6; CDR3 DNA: TGTGCCAGCAGCTTGGGCCAGGAGAGAGATACGCAGTATTTT; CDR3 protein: CASSLGQERDTQYF
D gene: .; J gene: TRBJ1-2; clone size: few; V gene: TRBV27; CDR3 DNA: TGTGCCAGCAGTTTATCGCAGACTGCCTATGGCTACACCTTC; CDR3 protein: CASSLSQTAYGYTF
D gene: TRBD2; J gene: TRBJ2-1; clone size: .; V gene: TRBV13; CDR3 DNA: TGTGCCAGCAGCAGCGGGACTAGCGGTGAGCAGTTCTTC; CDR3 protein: CASSSGTSGEQFF
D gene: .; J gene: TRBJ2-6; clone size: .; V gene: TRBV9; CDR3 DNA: TGTGCCAGCAGCGTAGAAGACACAGGGGCCAACGTCCTGACTTTC; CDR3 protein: CASSVEDTGANVLTF
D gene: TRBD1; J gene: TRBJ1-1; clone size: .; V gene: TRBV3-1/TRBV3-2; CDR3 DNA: TGTGCCAGCAGCCAAGTCGGGACAGGGGGCTTGACTGAAGCTTTCTTT; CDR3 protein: CASSQVGTGGLTEAFF
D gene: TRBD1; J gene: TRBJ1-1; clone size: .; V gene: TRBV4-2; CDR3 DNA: TGTGCCAGCAGCCAAGAGACAGGGGCCCCCGCTGAAGCTTTCTTT; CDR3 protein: CASSQETGAPAEAFF
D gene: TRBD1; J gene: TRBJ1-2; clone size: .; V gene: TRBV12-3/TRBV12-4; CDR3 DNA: TGTGCCAGCAGCCGGGACAGGTCCTATGGCTACACCTTC; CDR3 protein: CASSRDRSYGYTF
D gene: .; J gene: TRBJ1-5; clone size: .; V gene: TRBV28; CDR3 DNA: TGTGCCAGCAGTTTATGGGGACCAGGACGGGATCAGCCCCAGCATTTT; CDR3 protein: CASSLWGPGRDQPQHF
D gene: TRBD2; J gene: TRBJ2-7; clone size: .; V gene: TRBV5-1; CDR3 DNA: TGCGCCAGCAGCTTGGGCGGGAGTATAGTGTACGAGCAGTACTTC; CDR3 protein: CASSLGGSIVYEQYF
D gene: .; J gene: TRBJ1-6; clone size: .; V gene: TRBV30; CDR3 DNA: TGTGCCTGGGGGAGCTTGTCGGGGCGTAATTCACCCCTCCACTTT; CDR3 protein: CAWGSLSGRNSPLHF
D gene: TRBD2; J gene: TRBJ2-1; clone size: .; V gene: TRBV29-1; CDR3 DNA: TGCAGCGTTGAAGAAGGGCTAGCGGGGGTCACCTACAATGAGCAGTTCTTC; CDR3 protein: CSVEEGLAGVTYNEQFF
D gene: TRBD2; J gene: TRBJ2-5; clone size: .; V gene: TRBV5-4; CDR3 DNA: TGTGCCAGCAGCTTGGAAAGGGAGGGGGAGACCCAGTACTTC; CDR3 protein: CASSLEREGETQYF
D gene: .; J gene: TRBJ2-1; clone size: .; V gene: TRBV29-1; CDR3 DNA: TGCAGCGTTGAATGGGGCAATGAGCAGTTCTTC; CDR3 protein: CSVEWGNEQFF
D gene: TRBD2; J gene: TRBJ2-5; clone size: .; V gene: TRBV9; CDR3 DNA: TGTGCCAGCAGCAGGGGACTAGCGGGAGTGGGGGAGACCCAGTACTTC; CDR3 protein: CASSRGLAGVGETQYF
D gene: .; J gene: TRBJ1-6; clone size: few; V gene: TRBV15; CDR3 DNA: TGTGCCACCAGCAGAGATCCGGGCAATTCGGCCCTCCACTTT; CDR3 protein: CATSRDPGNSALHF
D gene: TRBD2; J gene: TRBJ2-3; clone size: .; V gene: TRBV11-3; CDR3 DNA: TGTGCCAGCAGTTCACGGTTAAGCGGGAGTTCAGATACGCAGTATTTT; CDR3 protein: CASSSRLSGSSDTQYF
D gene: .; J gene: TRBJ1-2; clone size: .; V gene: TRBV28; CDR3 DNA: TGTGCCAGCAGTCTCGAGATGGGAGCTAACTATGGCTACACCTTC; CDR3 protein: CASSLEMGANYGYTF